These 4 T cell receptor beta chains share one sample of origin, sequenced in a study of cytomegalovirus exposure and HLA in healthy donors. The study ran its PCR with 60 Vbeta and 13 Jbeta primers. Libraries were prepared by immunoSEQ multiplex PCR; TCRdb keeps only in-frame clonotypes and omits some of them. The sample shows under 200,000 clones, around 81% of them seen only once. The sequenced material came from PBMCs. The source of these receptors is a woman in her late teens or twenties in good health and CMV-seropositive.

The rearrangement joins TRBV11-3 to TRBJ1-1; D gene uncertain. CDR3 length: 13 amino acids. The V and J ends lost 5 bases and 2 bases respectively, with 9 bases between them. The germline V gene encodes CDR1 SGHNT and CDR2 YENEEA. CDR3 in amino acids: CASSPHTNTEAFF. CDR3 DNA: TGTGCCAGCAGCCCCCACACAAACACTGAAGCTTTCTTT. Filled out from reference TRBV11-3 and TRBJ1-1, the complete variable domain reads EAGVVQSPRYKIIEKKQPVAFWCNPISGHNTLYWYLQNLGQGPELLIRYENEEAVDDSQLPKDRFSAERLKGVDSTLKIQPAELGDSAVYLCASSPHTNTEAFFGQGTRLTVV.

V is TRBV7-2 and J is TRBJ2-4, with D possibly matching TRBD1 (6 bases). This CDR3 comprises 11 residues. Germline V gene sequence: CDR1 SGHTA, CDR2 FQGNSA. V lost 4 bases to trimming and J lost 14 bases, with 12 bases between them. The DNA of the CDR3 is TGTGCCAGCAGCTCGGGACAACCCAAGTACTTC. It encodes CASSSGQPKYF. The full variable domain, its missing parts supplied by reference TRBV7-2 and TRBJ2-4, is GAGVSQSPSNKVTEKGKDVELRCDPISGHTALYWYRQSLGQGLEFLIYFQGNSAPDKSGLPSDRFSAERTGGSVSTLTIQRTQQEDSAVYLCASSSGQPKYFGAGTRLSVL.

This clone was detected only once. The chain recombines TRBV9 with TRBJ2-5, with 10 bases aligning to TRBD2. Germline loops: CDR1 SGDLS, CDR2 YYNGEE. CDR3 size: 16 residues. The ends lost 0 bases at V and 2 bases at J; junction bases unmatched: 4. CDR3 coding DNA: TGTGCCAGCAGCGTAGGGGGACTAGCGAGGCAAGAGACCCAGTACTTC. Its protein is CASSVGGLARQETQYF.

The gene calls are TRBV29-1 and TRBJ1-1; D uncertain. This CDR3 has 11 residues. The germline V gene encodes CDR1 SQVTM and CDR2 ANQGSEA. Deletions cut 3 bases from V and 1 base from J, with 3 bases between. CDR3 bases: TGCAGCGTTGACGGGAACACTGAAGCTTTCTTT. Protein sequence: CSVDGNTEAFF.